This T cell receptor (beta chain) was retrieved from a study of cytomegalovirus exposure and HLA in healthy donors. Study-wide results and limits: Most CMV-associated TCR beta chains were later found to appear HLA-restricted.

Deletions cut 4 bases from V and 6 bases from J, with 16 bases between. Germline V gives CDR1 LGHNA, CDR2 YNFKEQ. CDR3 length: 15 amino acids. It was with 60 Vbeta and 13 Jbeta primers that the PCR ran. Clones were sequenced by immunoSEQ multiplex PCR, and TCRdb holds only the in-frame ones, with some missing. The data contain 80,000 to 100,000 clones, around three fifths of them seen just once; the ten biggest clones take up 14% to 15%. For this clone: Its antigen remains unknown.

The chain employs TRBV4-2 and TRBJ2-1; weak D call: TRBD2 (6 bases). The sample was PBMCs. The source is a woman between 40 and 50 years old in good health and CMV-seropositive. The CDR3 DNA is TGTGCCAGCAGCCCCGGGAGCCTGGGGGGCAATGAGCAGTTCTTC. As protein: CASSPGSLGGNEQFF.